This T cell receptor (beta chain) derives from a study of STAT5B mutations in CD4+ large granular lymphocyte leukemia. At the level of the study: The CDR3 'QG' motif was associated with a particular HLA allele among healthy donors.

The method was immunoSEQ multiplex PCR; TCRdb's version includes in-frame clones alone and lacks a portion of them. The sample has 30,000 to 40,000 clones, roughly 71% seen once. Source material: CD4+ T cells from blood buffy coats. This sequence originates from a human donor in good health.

CDR3 residues: CASKAGLGTDTQYF. As DNA, the CDR3 is TGCGCCAGCAAAGCGGGACTCGGCACAGATACGCAGTATTTT. V usage is TRBV5-1 and J usage is TRBJ2-3, with 7 bases matching TRBD2. The CDR3 loop spans 14 amino acids. Germline trimming cut 6 bases from V and 1 base from J; bases unmatched to any gene: 5. Germline assignment: CDR1 SGHRS and CDR2 YFSETQ. Drawing the rest from reference TRBV5-1 and TRBJ2-3, the complete variable domain is KAGVTQTPRYLIKTRGQQVTLSCSPISGHRSVSWYQQTPGQGLQFLFEYFSETQRNKGNFPGRFSGRQFSNSRSEMNVSTLELGDSALYLCASKAGLGTDTQYFGPGTRLTVL.